A selection of T cell receptor beta chains follows, all from one sample in a study of T cell changes during pregnancy in multiple sclerosis. Assay: immunoSEQ multiplex PCR; the TCRdb copy retains only in-frame clones and omits some. In the table there are roughly 70,000 clones, approximately 92% of which are singletons. The sample here was peripheral blood, taken before pregnancy. The receptors come from a female donor with multiple sclerosis, enrolled in a pregnancy study. CDR3s leave out the opening cysteine and the closing phenylalanine or tryptophan.

v_gene,CDR3aa
TRBV19,ASTDHGTSEF
TRBV6-4,ASSVITGTGVFFEAF
TRBV9,ASSVVSGSNEQF
TRBV11-3,ASSWGQVVNEKLF
TRBV12-5,ASGSGQPRTEAF
TRBV15,ATSRDNRQETQY
TRBV19,ASSSLYEQY
TRBV7-9,ASSVQETQY
TRBV12-5,ASGLVSGRYNEQF
TRBV5-8,ASSSWARLLHQETQY
TRBV19,ASSNDQVRSYEQY
TRBV5-1,ASSKWDRSTEAF
TRBV7-2,ASSKESQYNEQF
TRBV6-1,ASSEPGPEQY
TRBV6-5,ASSYSRTGEYEQY
TRBV29-1,SVGDREADEQY
TRBV28,ASRMPQGVAYEQY
TRBV5-1,ASSPGQWKYDEQY
TRBV5-1,ASSFTGRNTEAF
TRBV11-2,ASSLVASEETQY
TRBV7-9,ASSPLQDKPYNEQF
TRBV5-1,ASSSPLLTSGRSEQF
TRBV6-1,ASSDSLAGWNEQF
TRBV2,ARGRVGAEAF
TRBV5-6,ASSLRTGMDEQY
TRBV9,ASSPSVTRGGNEQF
TRBV6-1,ASTYRGPRETQY
TRBV29-1,SVVATEAF
TRBV7-9,ASSLESATGTQY
TRBV6-5,ASSGLAGGEQF
TRBV7-2,ASSILQGAGEQY
TRBV11-1,ASSLDQRLAGGHEQF
TRBV29-1,SVKFYSGSDTQY
TRBV28,ASSFGPADAGAPYEQY
TRBV6-5,ASSYERGSYGYT
TRBV19,ASHLGQFSNQPQH
TRBV19,AHVGGRVYNEQF
TRBV6-1,ASSDQLALNTDTQY